Below, 4 T cell receptor beta chains from the same sample are listed, as sequenced in a study of blood T cell repertoires in COVID-19. The protocol was immunoSEQ multiplex PCR, while the TCRdb copy is restricted to in-frame clones and leaves out a portion. This sample has 200,000 to 250,000 clones, with almost 85% found just once. Sequenced sample: PBMCs or T cells enriched from blood (not recorded which). These receptors were taken from a woman in her forties or fifties with acute COVID-19.

V is TRBV7-5 and J is TRBJ2-1; the table's D call, TRBD2, has no DNA check behind it. TRBV7-5 is described as a pseudogene. This CDR3 contains 15 residues. Written as DNA, the CDR3 is TGTGCCAGAAGCCCGCGACTAGCGGGGGCCGACGAGCAGTTCTTC. Protein product: CARSPRLAGADEQFF.

The gene calls are TRBV3-1 (or the pseudogene TRBV3-2) and TRBJ1-2; a weak D match, TRBD1 (6 bases). The CDR3 extends over 15 amino acids. The V gene lost 1 base and the J gene lost 4 bases, with 13 bases spanning the gap. Germline CDR1 is LGHDT and CDR2 is YNNKEL (reference sequence). The chain's CDR3 is CASSQADGQIYGYTF. The CDR3, as DNA: TGTGCCAGCAGCCAAGCGGATGGACAGATCTATGGCTACACCTTC.

The genes are TRBV21-1 and TRBJ2-2; the table names TRBD2, a call not compared with the DNA. TRBV21-1 is annotated as a pseudogene. CDR3 size: 16 residues. Written as DNA, the CDR3 is TGTGCCAGCAGCAAATCCGGGACTTCGAACACCGGGGAGCTGTTTTTT. Amino acids: CASSKSGTSNTGELFF.

The chain couples TRBV3-1 (or the pseudogene TRBV3-2) to TRBJ1-2, with D possibly being TRBD1 (6 bases). Looked up from germline, CDR1 is LGHDT and CDR2 is YNNKEL (reference sequence). V lost 8 bases and J 4 bases, leaving 14 bases between the germline ends. The CDR3 runs to 13 residues. In nucleotides, the CDR3 is TGTGCCAGCCGCCTAGGGGGTGGCTATGGCTACACCTTC. Its translation is CASRLGGGYGYTF.